This TCR beta chain was sequenced during a study of cytomegalovirus exposure and HLA in healthy donors. Broader study findings: Several top significant clusters appeared, in a later analysis, to be linked to common viral pathogens. The classifier reportedly diagnosed cytomegalovirus status with high sensitivity and specificity.

The germline V and J ends were trimmed by 7 bases and 1 base, with 13 bases remaining between them. This CDR3 has 14 residues. The V gene's germline CDR1 is MNHEY and CDR2 SMNVEV (reference sequence). In regard to this clone: Its antigen is currently unknown.

Amplification used 60 Vbeta primers and 13 Jbeta primers. Measured with immunoSEQ multiplex PCR; TCRdb has only the in-frame clones, and not every one. Of 100,000 to 150,000 clones listed, about 80% are singletons. The clonotype was recovered from a man younger than 40 in good health and CMV-seropositive. Sequences were obtained from PBMCs. This chain joins TRBV27 and TRBJ1-1; the D gene is possibly TRBD1 (6 bases). CDR3 protein: CASTLDSQNTEAFF. The DNA of the CDR3 is TGTGCCAGCACTCTGGACAGTCAGAACACTGAAGCTTTCTTT.